This TCR beta chain was observed in a study of tumor and adjacent non-tumor tissue in lung cancer. RNA was extracted from bulk tissue without any cell sorting. A note on this clonotype: This sequence may be a read error, since a much larger clone differs from it by one base.

Three rounds of nested PCR, following a modified ARM-PCR protocol, produced the TCRbeta library. Via MiXCR, TCRdb re-called the multiplex PCR reads, giving one row per CDR3 protein. The repertoire has 120,000 or so distinct CDR3 sequences, 60% to 70% of them found once; the top ten carry more than 10%. This sequence originates from a man aged 30 to 39 with non-small cell lung cancer. Sequenced material: lung tumor tissue.

The CDR3 DNA follows: TGCGCCAGGAGCCAAGACTCCGGGGGCCAGCCCCAGCATTTT. As protein: CARSQDSGGQPQHF. The chain uses TRBV4-3 and TRBJ1-5, with a weak D call TRBD1 (6 bases). The CDR3 consists of 14 residues. CDR1 and CDR2 from the germline V gene are LGHNA and YSLEER.